These 30 T cell receptor beta chains share one sample of origin, sequenced in a study of PD-L1 blockade in urothelial cancer. Only in-frame clones appear in the TCRdb table, and some are missing; sequencing was by immunoSEQ multiplex PCR. The repertoire holds some 51,000 clones, with more than 75% as singletons. This sample comprised PBMCs, obtained around atezolizumab (anti-PD-L1) treatment. The receptors shown here come from a man between 60 and 70 years old with urothelial cancer.

The chain joins TRBV5-4 to TRBJ2-3; the match to TRBD2 covers 8 bases. The CDR3 contains 16 residues. J was trimmed by 1 base and V by 3 bases; bases with no gene match: 7. Germline assignment: CDR1 SGHNT and CDR2 YYREEE (reference sequence). The CDR3 coding sequence is TGTGCCAGCAGCTCCAATAGCGGGACCCGCACAGATACGCAGTATTTT. Protein sequence: CASSSNSGTRTDTQYF. Supplemented by reference TRBV5-4 and TRBJ2-3, the full variable domain reads ETGVTQSPTHLIKTRGQQVTLRCSSQSGHNTVSWYQQALGQGPQFIFQYYREEENGRGNFPPRFSGLQFPNYSSELNVNALELDDSALYLCASSSNSGTRTDTQYFGPGTRLTVL.

The V call is TRBV5-6, the J call TRBJ2-7; tentatively, D is TRBD2 (6 bases). The CDR3 length is 17 residues. V was pared by 0 bases and J by 5 bases, with 21 bases between. From germline, CDR1 is SGHDT and CDR2 YYEEEE. CDR3 residues: CASSLAGGSSRPNEQYF. In DNA form, the CDR3 reads TGTGCCAGCAGCTTGGCTGGGGGGTCCTCTCGCCCCAACGAGCAGTACTTC.

The chain combines TRBV6-5 with TRBJ2-2, with 11 bases that match TRBD2. The V segment lost 6 bases and the J segment 7 bases; nucleotides outside the gene matches: 7. Germline-derived CDR1 and CDR2 are MNHEY and SVGAGI. The CDR3 loop spans 15 amino acids. For the CDR3, the DNA is TGTGCCAGCAGACTCACAGGGACTAGCGGCGGGGAGCTGTTTTTT. The encoded protein is CASRLTGTSGGELFF.

Here the CDR3 reads CASSRLQGNTEAFF. CDR3 sequence (DNA): TGTGCCAGCAGTCGGTTACAGGGGAACACTGAAGCTTTCTTT. The chain couples TRBV27 to TRBJ1-1; a weak D match, TRBD1 (6 bases). This CDR3 spans 14 amino acids. V shed 5 bases and J shed 1 base, with 11 bases lying between them. Germline CDR1 reads MNHEY; CDR2 reads SMNVEV (reference sequence).

The chain employs TRBV5-1 and TRBJ2-7, with D perhaps TRBD1 (5 bases). Per germline, CDR1 SGHRS and CDR2 YFSETQ. This CDR3 spans 12 amino acids. V lost 1 base to trimming and J lost 3 bases, with 5 bases between them. CDR3 in DNA: TGCGCCAGCAGCTTGCAGGGCTACGAGCAGTACTTC. Its protein is CASSLQGYEQYF.

The J gene is TRBJ1-2, the V gene TRBV18; D unclear. V was clipped by 2 bases and J by 0 bases, with 10 bases between them. The germline gives CDR1 KGHSH, CDR2 LQKENI. The CDR3 totals 15 residues. The CDR3 loop reads CASSPSQAPNYGYTF. The CDR3 nucleotides read TGTGCCAGCTCACCATCGCAGGCTCCTAACTATGGCTACACCTTC. Full variable domain (outside the CDR3, taken from reference TRBV18 and TRBJ1-2): NAGVMQNPRHLVRRRGQEARLRCSPMKGHSHVYWYRQLPEEGLKFMVYLQKENIIDESGMPKERFSAEFPKEGPSILRIQQVVRGDSAAYFCASSPSQAPNYGYTFGSGTRLTVV.

The chain links TRBV9 to TRBJ1-3; no reliable D call. CDR3 length: 15 residues. Deletions cut 0 bases from V and 0 bases from J, with 7 bases between. Germline V gives CDR1 SGDLS, CDR2 YYNGEE. CDR3 nucleotide sequence: TGTGCCAGCAGCGTAGGAGGAAACTCTGGAAACACCATATATTTT. Its translation is CASSVGGNSGNTIYF.

The chain links TRBV9 to TRBJ2-7; TRBD1 aligns across 10 bases. Per germline, CDR1 SGDLS and CDR2 YYNGEE. V lost 3 bases, J lost 2 bases, and 5 bases stayed unmatched. This CDR3 is built from 15 residues. The CDR3, as DNA: TGTGCCAGCAGCGCAGAGACAGGGGGCGCCTACGAGCAGTACTTC. It translates to CASSAETGGAYEQYF.

The chain employs TRBV5-6 and TRBJ2-1; 7 bases are a match to TRBD1. This CDR3 has 14 residues. The germline V gene encodes CDR1 SGHDT and CDR2 YYEEEE. The J segment lost 8 bases and the V segment lost 7 bases, leaving 12 bases of the junction unmatched. The CDR3 reads CASGKGTAKHEQFF. The CDR3 nucleotides read TGTGCCAGCGGTAAAGGGACAGCGAAACATGAGCAGTTCTTC.

Concerning this clone: One junction end does not reproduce the germline sequence, and a read error may be involved. The J gene is TRBJ2-2, the V gene TRBV7-7; D possibly corresponds to TRBD2 (5 bases). CDR1 and CDR2 from the germline V gene are SSHAT and FNYEAQ (reference sequence). The CDR3 has 12 residues. The CDR3 nucleotides are TGTGCTAGCAGCCCGGGGACCGGGGAGCTGTTTTTT. Translation gives CASSPGTGELFF.

This clone was seen just once. The chain joins TRBV7-3 to TRBJ2-3; TRBD2 aligns across 8 bases. Trimming removed 5 bases from V and 0 bases from J; junction bases left unmatched: 7. The length of the CDR3 is 16 residues. Germline values: CDR1 SGHTA, CDR2 FQGTGA. CDR3 loop: CASSLRGGTSTDTQYF. CDR3 nucleotides: TGTGCCAGCAGCCTCCGGGGGGGCACCAGCACAGATACGCAGTATTTT.

V usage is TRBV7-6 and J usage is TRBJ2-3; D remains ambiguous. The CDR3 extends over 16 amino acids. Trimming stripped 4 bases from V and 0 bases from J, with 14 bases between. CDR1 SGHVS and CDR2 FNYEAQ come from the germline V gene. DNA of the CDR3: TGTGCCAGCAGCTCCCGTATTAGAGCTAGCACAGATACGCAGTATTTT. Its protein is CASSSRIRASTDTQYF.

V gene TRBV2 combines with J gene TRBJ1-1, with 7 bases that match TRBD1. Germline CDR1 reads SNHLY; CDR2 reads FYNNEI. The CDR3 is 13 amino acids. V lost 6 bases, J lost 4 bases, and 5 bases stayed unmatched. For the CDR3, the DNA is TGTGCCAGCAGACTCGGACAGGTCACTGAAGCTTTCTTT. Protein sequence: CASRLGQVTEAFF.

As regards this clone: One end of the junction varies from germline; a read error may be responsible. This chain uses TRBV7-6 with TRBJ1-1; 9 positions match TRBD1. The CDR3 spans 14 residues. CDR1 and CDR2 from the germline V gene are SGHVS and FNYEAQ. The chain's CDR3 is CATTGGGLNTEAFF. CDR3 coding DNA: TGTGCCACAACAGGGGGCGGACTGAATACTGAAGCTTTCTTT.

The chain combines TRBV12-2 with TRBJ2-1; the table's D call, TRBD2, has no DNA check behind it. TRBV12-2 is tagged as a pseudogene. The CDR3 runs to 19 residues. Written as DNA, the CDR3 is TGTGCAAGTCGCTTCGGGACTAGCGGGAGGAGAAGCTCCTACAATGAGCAGTTCTTC. Amino acid sequence: CASRFGTSGRRSSYNEQFF.

J is TRBJ2-3 and V is TRBV6-4; 9 positions agree with TRBD2. Germline V gene sequence: CDR1 MRHNA, CDR2 SNTAGT. This CDR3 region has 14 residues. Trimming took 4 bases from V and 2 from J; bases not matched to a gene: 1. As DNA, the CDR3 is TGTGCCAGCAGTGCTAGCGGGGACACAGATACGCAGTATTTT. Residues: CASSASGDTDTQYF.

This clone was seen just once. The V gene is TRBV27, the J gene TRBJ1-4, with D possibly matching TRBD1 (5 bases). In germline, CDR1 is MNHEY, CDR2 SMNVEV (reference sequence). Trimming removed 4 bases at V and 4 bases at J, with 16 bases between. The CDR3 is made up of 16 amino acids. CDR3 bases: TGTGCCAGCAGTTCAGGAGACAGTCTCATTAATGAAAAACTGTTTTTT. Protein product: CASSSGDSLINEKLFF.

This chain uses TRBV27 with TRBJ2-3, with 8 bases lining up with TRBD2. The germline V gene encodes CDR1 MNHEY and CDR2 SMNVEV (reference sequence). CDR3 length: 16 residues. With V trimmed by 5 bases and J by 2 bases, 9 bases remained unmatched. DNA for the CDR3: TGTGCCAGCAGTACTTATAGCGGGACCTACACAGATACGCAGTATTTT. It translates to CASSTYSGTYTDTQYF.

The chain is built from TRBV15 and TRBJ1-2; 7 positions agree with TRBD1. Looked up from germline, CDR1 is LNHNV and CDR2 is YYDKDF (reference sequence). The CDR3 sequence is 13 residues long. The ends lost 4 bases at V and 8 bases at J; junction bases unmatched: 7. CDR3 nucleotide sequence: TGTGCCACCAGCAAACAGGGGACGGTCGGCTACACCTTC. Its protein product is CATSKQGTVGYTF.

The chain carries TRBV5-1 and TRBJ2-1; 13 bases match TRBD2. V shed 3 bases, J shed 2 bases, and the junction held 5 bases outside the gene matches. Germline CDR1 is SGHRS and CDR2 is YFSETQ. The CDR3 is 17 amino acids. CDR3 DNA sequence: TGCGCCAGCAGCTCCCTAGGACTAGCGGGAGCCTACAATGAGCAGTTCTTC. It codes for CASSSLGLAGAYNEQFF.

The rearrangement uses TRBV6-1 and TRBJ1-1; no firm D call. This CDR3 comprises 11 residues. Germline V gene data show CDR1 as MNHNS and CDR2 as SASEGT. V was pared by 3 bases and J by 6 bases, with 5 bases between. Here the CDR3 DNA reads TGTGCCAGCAGTGAGGCGGCTGAAGCTTTCTTT. Amino acid sequence: CASSEAAEAFF.

With respect to this clone: An end of the junction differs from the germline gene, which may be a read error. This chain joins TRBV7-7 and TRBJ2-1, with a possible D match to TRBD1 (5 bases). Looked up from germline, CDR1 is SSHAT and CDR2 is FNYEAQ (reference sequence). This CDR3 spans 16 amino acids. The CDR3 loop reads CASSLGVTVAHNEQFF. DNA of the CDR3: TGTGCTAGCAGCTTAGGAGTGACAGTTGCCCACAATGAGCAGTTCTTC.

The chain couples TRBV9 to TRBJ2-1; 7 nucleotides line up with TRBD1. Germline assignment: CDR1 SGDLS and CDR2 YYNGEE. Germline trimming cut 0 bases from V and 5 bases from J; bases unmatched to any gene: 5. CDR3 size: 15 residues. The CDR3 DNA reads TGTGCCAGCAGCGTAGCGGGGACAGTAGACAATGAGCAGTTCTTC. Its translation is CASSVAGTVDNEQFF.

This sequence joins TRBV18 and TRBJ2-1; 10 bases are a match to TRBD2. With 2 bases clipped from V and 8 bases from J, the junction kept 9 bases outside the gene matches. CDR3 length: 16 residues. Germline loops: CDR1 KGHSH, CDR2 LQKENI. Here the CDR3 DNA reads TGTGCCAGCTCACCATCCCTAGCGGGAGATGGGGATGAGCAGTTCTTC. It is translated as CASSPSLAGDGDEQFF.

V gene TRBV7-2 combines with J gene TRBJ2-3; 8 bases are shared with TRBD1. Germline CDR1 is SGHTA and CDR2 is FQGNSA. The length of the CDR3 is 17 residues. J lost 2 bases, V lost 2 bases, and 9 bases had no gene match. The CDR3: CASSLKAGGLITDTQYF. The CDR3 DNA reads as TGTGCCAGCAGCTTAAAGGCAGGGGGCCTGATCACAGATACGCAGTATTTT.

The chain recombines TRBV2 with TRBJ1-5; unclear D gene. V lost 5 bases and J 7 bases, leaving 15 bases between the germline ends. The CDR3 sequence is 14 residues long. Germline CDR1 SNHLY, CDR2 FYNNEI. CDR3 nucleotide sequence: TGTGCCAGCAGTTTTCGGGAGGGAGGGCAGCCCCAGCATTTT. Translating gives CASSFREGGQPQHF.

The J gene is TRBJ2-7, the V gene TRBV4-3, with no clear D. CDR1 and CDR2 (germline): LGHNA, YSLEER. The CDR3 runs 15 residues. V was pared by 0 bases and J by 3 bases, with 12 bases between. The DNA for the CDR3 is TGCGCCAGCAGCCAAGAACCCAGTGAAATCTACGAGCAGTACTTC. Protein: CASSQEPSEIYEQYF.

The rearrangement joins TRBV11-2 to TRBJ2-2, with 8 bases aligning to TRBD2. The germline V gene encodes CDR1 SGHAT and CDR2 FQNNGV. V gave up 3 bases and J gave up 6 bases; unmatched junction bases: 12. The length of the CDR3 is 17 residues. The CDR3 sequence is CASSFPLGGRRAGELFF. The CDR3 DNA reads as TGTGCCAGCAGCTTCCCCCTGGGCGGGAGGAGGGCCGGGGAGCTGTTTTTT.

J is TRBJ1-2 and V is TRBV28; D is unresolved. Trimming stripped 11 bases from V and 0 bases from J, with 7 bases between. The CDR3 runs to 11 residues. The germline V gene encodes CDR1 MDHEN and CDR2 SYDVKM. The CDR3 protein is CALGSNYGYTF. Written as DNA, the CDR3 is TGTGCCCTAGGATCTAACTATGGCTACACCTTC.

The chain has TRBV6-1 and TRBJ2-3; possibly TRBD2 for D (5 bases). Deletions cut 6 bases from V and 1 base from J, with 14 bases between. Germline V lookup: CDR1 MNHNS, CDR2 SASEGT. The CDR3 consists of 15 residues. The CDR3 DNA reads as TGTGCCAGCAGGACTATAAACGCCCGCACAGATACGCAGTATTTT. It encodes CASRTINARTDTQYF.